The sequence of this TCR beta chain was determined in a study of identifying expanded T cells in peripheral blood. Assay: immunoSEQ multiplex PCR; the TCRdb copy retains only in-frame clones and omits some. The data contain about 130,000 clones, about 86% of them singletons. Germline CDR1 MGHDK, CDR2 SYGVNS. The CDR3 runs 14 residues. V was cut by 1 base and J by 4 bases, with 10 bases left in between. The chain is built from TRBV25-1 and TRBJ2-5; tentatively, D is TRBD2 (5 bases). The sequence was collected from a person aged 18-69 years in good health. The specimen was blood. The CDR3 here is CASSESSGRETQYF. The CDR3 bases are TGTGCCAGCAGTGAATCGAGCGGACGAGAGACCCAGTACTTC. Based on the CDR3 plus reference TRBV25-1 and TRBJ2-5, the full variable domain is EADIYQTPRYLVIGTGKKITLECSQTMGHDKMYWYQQDPGMELHLIHYSYGVNSTEKGDLSSESTVSRIRTEHFPLTLESARPSHTSQYLCASSESSGRETQYFGPGTRLLVL.